This TCR beta chain originates from a study of shared clonotypes between healthy human individuals (dated by TCRdb to the early 2020s). For the study in its entirety: A few men and a couple of women, aged 18 to 49 years, made up the cohort. Per donor, three plates each were used for CD4 naive and CD4 memory, two for CD8 naive, and one for CD8 memory. The study deeply sequenced blood TCR repertoires of 5 or 6 healthy adults to estimate repertoire size and the extent of clonotype sharing between individuals. To increase sequencing depth and limit assay-specific biases, different laboratories used diverse techniques to prepare libraries and sequence TCR repertoires. Between about 0.94 and 10 billion PBMCs per donor were obtained by leukapheresis.

TCR CDR3 regions were amplified from genomic DNA by multiplex PCR using the deep immunoSEQ assay. Extracted genomic DNA from each cell subset was distributed evenly across all wells of several immunoSEQ 96-well plates, and each plate was treated as a replicate. For sorted subsets, about 210 ng of genomic DNA, equivalent to some 30,000 T cell genomes, went into each replicate PCR. Purified libraries were measured with a Qubit 3.0 fluorometer, size-checked on a Bioanalyzer 2100, and measured again with the KAPA Library Quantification kit. Every immunoSEQ 96-well plate was sequenced on a dedicated single-read 150-cycle Illumina NextSeq 550 flow cell. The authors processed their data as follows. The immunoSEQ output contained only junctional sequences without quality scores, so filtering could not match that applied to full-length reads. To assign V/J genes and CDR3, sequences were annotated against IMGT germline references using PyIR, a Python wrapper for IgBLAST v1.9. Reads were filtered out if the reads had weak V/J assignments (E-value above 1e-6), no CDR3, stop codons, out-of-frame junctions, or ambiguous translated residues. V3J clonotypes were defined as sequences sharing an identical inferred V gene, J gene, and CDR3 amino acid sequence. To compute the percentage overlap between repertoires, the number of shared unique clonotypes was divided by the size of the smaller repertoire. Richness of each repertoire was evaluated using RTK rarefaction, the Chao1 estimator, and Recon v2.1 estimates of unobserved clonotypes. For all TCRbeta clonotypes obtained by the gDNA method from several donors, generation probabilities were computed with OLGA. The source is immuneACCESS, and TCRdb retained only in-frame sequences with V and J called. Part of the clones is not carried over; for the studies checked, unresolved V genes explain less than half of this, and the remainder is unexplained. The V and J calls and clone size were taken over from that table, and D and trimming were inferred from the DNA. The sample table holds about 2.2 million clones, of which around 93% were seen once. More than 1.5% of the sample lies in the top ten.

CD8 naive samples were obtained by positive selection for CCR7 among CD45RO-negative cells, yielding a CD45RA+CCR7+ population from which TemRA cells were excluded. The donors were healthy, HIV-negative adults who had no recently reported acute infections or vaccinations. Every donor was a Caucasian adult living in Nashville, Tennessee, USA. Blood was collected by leukapheresis, and PBMCs were isolated by Ficoll-Histopaque density gradient centrifugation and then cryopreserved in liquid nitrogen vapor phase. Purity and quantity of every magnetically sorted T cell population were checked by analytical flow cytometry. Genomic DNA was isolated from every sorted fraction and measured by UV absorbance on a Nanodrop 2000c. Looking up the germline V gene (reference sequence) yields CDR1 MNHEY and CDR2 SMNVEV. The V and J ends are trimmed by 0 bases and 0 bases, leaving 6 bases between them. Reading from cysteine to phenylalanine, the CDR3 counts 14 amino acids. The only DNA kept is the CDR3, 42 bases in frame from the first base.

Paper-wide results and their limitations: Based on pairwise subsampling, the degree of clonotype sharing among donors was expected to be affected by sequencing depth. Rarefaction of sorted-subset datasets indicated incomplete sequencing despite the large sequencing depth. Sharing across several donors was observed for around 5% of naive CD4, 3% to 4% of naive CD8, 2% to 2.5% of memory CD4, and around 0.44% of memory CD8 clonotypes. Compared with non-shared clonotypes, the clonotypes found in all four sorted-subset donors had higher generation probabilities. Because the study included only a small number of donors, the genetic and exposure-history diversity represented was limited. Sampling was restricted to blood, and TCR repertoires in tissues likely differ from the TCR repertoires found in blood. Naive subsets generally had larger estimated clonotype richness than memory subsets.

Points on this clone: Its binding antigen is unknown. Qualities for individual bases were not recorded, and no much larger clone is one base off. Other nucleotide sequences from this sample produce the same CDR3.

This chain joins TRBV27 to TRBJ2-7; no D gene can be assigned with confidence. The sequence derives from a man younger than 30 in good health. Some clones in this sample may be carry-over from other donors' samples. Source material: naive CD8+ T cells from PBMCs. Taken with the paper, the label for cell subset or site translates to: CD45RA+CCR7+. For the CDR3, the sequence is CASSLSESSYEQYF. The DNA sequence reads TGTGCCAGCAGTTTATCGGAAAGCTCCTACGAGCAGTACTTC.